This passage covers 20 T cell receptor beta chains from one sample sequenced in a study of control samples from healthy donors and cancer patients. Generated by immunoSEQ multiplex PCR, the TCRdb table keeps only in-frame clones and is missing some. In the table there are around 76,000 clones, approximately 94% of which are singletons. Sequences were obtained from blood. These receptors all stem from a woman in her thirties or forties in good health.

This chain connects TRBV18 to TRBJ1-1; TRBD1 aligns across 7 bases. The CDR3 is 15 residues long. V was pared by 2 bases and J by 3 bases, with 6 bases of the junction left unmatched. Germline V CDR1 and CDR2: KGHSH, LQKENI. The CDR3 region has the DNA TGTGCCAGCTCACCAAGGACTCAGGGGGACACTGAAGCTTTCTTT. This sequence encodes CASSPRTQGDTEAFF.

This clone came up a few times. This rearrangement joins TRBV29-1 to TRBJ1-5; the D gene is possibly TRBD1 (6 bases). V dropped 8 bases and J dropped 3 bases, with 20 bases sitting between them. Germline CDR1 SQVTM, CDR2 ANQGSEA. The CDR3 totals 15 residues. The CDR3 region has the DNA TGCAGCCTGGACAGCGGTGCCCGTTACAATCAGCCCCAGCATTTT. This encodes CSLDSGARYNQPQHF.

The J gene is TRBJ2-2, the V gene TRBV30; a weak D match, TRBD2 (5 bases). The CDR3 extends over 13 amino acids. Germline V gene sequence: CDR1 GTSNPN, CDR2 SVGIG (reference sequence). The V and J ends lost 4 bases and 5 bases respectively, with 11 bases between them. This CDR3 reads CAWKGSGTGELFF. The CDR3 DNA is TGTGCCTGGAAAGGGTCGGGAACCGGGGAGCTGTTTTTT.

Written as DNA, the CDR3 is TGTGCCAGTAGTACGGGGACCGACCTAACAGATACGCAGTATTTT. Protein: CASSTGTDLTDTQYF. V usage is TRBV19 and J usage is TRBJ2-3, with D possibly being TRBD1 or TRBD2 (5 bases each). V shed 4 bases and J shed 3 bases, with 14 bases lying between them. This CDR3 is 15 amino acids long. Germline V gives CDR1 LNHDA, CDR2 SQIVND (reference sequence). The full variable domain, completed using reference TRBV19 and TRBJ2-3, is DGGITQSPKYLFRKEGQNVTLSCEQNLNHDAMYWYRQDPGQGLRLIYYSQIVNDFQKGDIAEGYSVSREKKESFPLTVTSAQKNPTAFYLCASSTGTDLTDTQYFGPGTRLTVL.

This clone was seen only a few times. The V and J genes are TRBV10-3 and TRBJ2-5, with a weak D call TRBD2 (6 bases). Germline V CDR1 and CDR2: ENHRY, SYGVKD. The V end lost 2 bases, the J end lost 5 bases, and 15 bases lay between the germline ends. CDR3 length equals 15 residues. This chain's CDR3 is CAISEGDSHSETQYF. The DNA for the CDR3 is TGTGCCATCAGTGAGGGGGACTCCCATAGTGAGACCCAGTACTTC.

This rearrangement joins TRBV9 to TRBJ2-5; the match to TRBD1 covers 9 bases. The CDR3 covers 15 residues. CDR1 and CDR2 from the germline V gene are SGDLS and YYNGEE. V gave up 3 bases and J gave up 5 bases; unmatched junction bases: 8. The CDR3 DNA is TGTGCCAGCAGCGATGACACAGGGGGCGGGGAGACCCAGTACTTC. It codes for CASSDDTGGGETQYF.

The V call is TRBV11-2, the J call TRBJ2-2, with D unclear. The germline gives CDR1 SGHAT, CDR2 FQNNGV. Trimming pared 0 bases from V and 7 bases from J, leaving 6 bases between. This CDR3 has 13 residues. DNA of the CDR3: TGTGCCAGCAGCTTAGAGATGATCGGGGAGCTGTTTTTT. It specifies CASSLEMIGELFF.

The rearrangement joins TRBV7-6 to TRBJ1-1; D is perhaps TRBD1 (5 bases). CDR3 size: 13 residues. The germline gives CDR1 SGHVS, CDR2 FNYEAQ. The ends were cut back, 0 bases at V and 5 bases at J, with 7 bases in the middle. Here the CDR3 DNA reads TGTGCCAGCAGCTTAGCGAGGGGAACTGAAGCTTTCTTT. Protein: CASSLARGTEAFF.

In this sample, this clone turned up a few times. The rearrangement links TRBV7-9 to TRBJ2-3; tentative D call: TRBD2 (7 bases). The CDR3 has 17 residues. Germline CDR1 is SEHNR and CDR2 is FQNEAQ (reference sequence). The germline V and J ends were trimmed by 1 base and 4 bases, with 18 bases remaining between them. The CDR3 DNA reads TGTGCCAGCAGCTTAGGGACCGCGGGAGAGGGGGCAGATACGCAGTATTTT. This translates into CASSLGTAGEGADTQYF.

The chain is built from TRBV7-3 and TRBJ2-3; 9 bases align to TRBD2. Germline V gene lookup returns CDR1 SGHTA and CDR2 FQGTGA. The J segment lost 1 base and the V segment lost 4 bases, leaving 0 bases of the junction unmatched. The CDR3 loop spans 14 amino acids. The CDR3 nucleotides are TGTGCCAGCAGCTGGACTAGCGGCACAGATACGCAGTATTTT. Translating it yields CASSWTSGTDTQYF. The whole variable domain, remainder taken from reference TRBV7-3 and TRBJ2-3, is GAGVSQTPSNKVTEKGKYVELRCDPISGHTALYWYRQSLGQGPEFLIYFQGTGAADDSGLPNDRFFAVRPEGSVSTLKIQRTERGDSAVYLCASSWTSGTDTQYFGPGTRLTVL.

The chain is built from TRBV19 and TRBJ1-2; 7 positions match TRBD1. The V gene's germline CDR1 is LNHDA and CDR2 SQIVND (reference sequence). V lost 1 base and J lost 6; bases outside the gene matches: 8. The CDR3 is 15 residues long. CDR3: CASSIVYRGADGYTF. In DNA, the CDR3 is TGTGCCAGTAGTATAGTGTACAGGGGAGCTGATGGCTACACCTTC. Complete variable domain (other parts from reference TRBV19 and TRBJ1-2): DGGITQSPKYLFRKEGQNVTLSCEQNLNHDAMYWYRQDPGQGLRLIYYSQIVNDFQKGDIAEGYSVSREKKESFPLTVTSAQKNPTAFYLCASSIVYRGADGYTFGSGTRLTVV.

The chain has TRBV19 and TRBJ2-3, with 9 bases fitting TRBD2. With 5 bases clipped from V and 8 bases from J, the junction kept 14 bases outside the gene matches. The CDR3 has 16 residues. The germline gives CDR1 LNHDA, CDR2 SQIVND (reference sequence). CDR3 coding DNA: TGTGCCAGTAGTGATAGACTAGCGGTGGGTATCGGTACGCAGTATTTT. Protein sequence: CASSDRLAVGIGTQYF.

This chain uses TRBV6-6 with TRBJ1-5; D is undetermined. The germline V gene has CDR1 MNHNY and CDR2 SVGAGI (reference sequence). This CDR3 contains 16 residues. The V and J ends lost 2 bases and 3 bases respectively, with 14 bases between them. For the CDR3, the DNA is TGTGCCAGCAGTTACCCCGGGGAGTGGCTCAATCAGCCCCAGCATTTT. This gives the protein CASSYPGEWLNQPQHF.

This chain connects TRBV6-6 to TRBJ2-7; D perhaps matches TRBD1 (6 bases). This CDR3 has 14 residues. The V gene lost 9 bases and the J gene lost 0 bases, with 15 bases spanning the gap. Germline CDR1 reads MNHNY; CDR2 reads SVGAGI (reference sequence). CDR3 nucleotides: TGTGCCAGTATTGTTTCGGACAGCTCCTACGAGCAGTACTTC. It specifies CASIVSDSSYEQYF.

The rearrangement links TRBV27 to TRBJ2-1, with 8 bases that match TRBD1. CDR1 is MNHEY, CDR2 SMNVEV, per germline (reference sequence). The CDR3 is 16 residues long. Trimming cost V 2 bases and J 6 bases; bases outside gene matches: 9. The chain's CDR3 is CASSLGQGLGGNEQFF. In nucleotides, the CDR3 is TGTGCCAGCAGTTTAGGACAGGGTTTGGGGGGCAATGAGCAGTTCTTC.

The chain links TRBV19 to TRBJ2-5, with 7 bases matching TRBD1. The V segment lost 9 bases and the J segment 5 bases; nucleotides outside the gene matches: 12. This CDR3 spans 14 amino acids. Germline CDR1 and CDR2: LNHDA and SQIVND (reference sequence). The DNA for the CDR3 is TGTGCCAGCACCTCCACAGGGGCGTGGGAGACCCAGTACTTC. Translation gives CASTSTGAWETQYF.

This chain joins TRBV7-6 and TRBJ2-3; 8 bases fit TRBD2. This CDR3 comprises 16 residues. Germline V lookup: CDR1 SGHVS, CDR2 FNYEAQ. V was clipped by 3 bases and J by 0 bases; unmatched bases: 5. The CDR3 nucleotides are TGTGCCAGCAGCTTGGTAGCGGGACCTAGCACAGATACGCAGTATTTT. Residues: CASSLVAGPSTDTQYF.

The chain links TRBV5-5 to TRBJ2-7; no reliable D call. The CDR3 is made up of 15 amino acids. V shed 1 base and J shed 7 bases, with 18 bases lying between them. The germline gives CDR1 SGHKS, CDR2 YYEKEE (reference sequence). Here the CDR3 reads CASSLTGRVTAEQYF. The CDR3 nucleotides are TGTGCCAGCAGCTTGACGGGTAGGGTTACGGCGGAGCAGTACTTC.

The CDR3 spells CASTLQGTGNTIYF. In DNA form, the CDR3 reads TGTGCCAGCACCCTACAGGGAACTGGAAACACCATATATTTT. The chain is built from TRBV5-4 and TRBJ1-3; possibly TRBD1 for D (6 bases). The CDR3 is 14 residues long. The V and J ends lost 6 bases and 2 bases respectively, with 12 bases between them. CDR1 and CDR2 (germline): SGHNT, YYREEE (reference sequence).

The chain carries TRBV6-5 and TRBJ2-3; TRBD2 matches at 7 bases. The V gene's germline CDR1 is MNHEY and CDR2 SVGAGI. V trimming: 6 bases; J trimming: 2 bases; junction bases outside the gene matches: 8. This CDR3 comprises 15 residues. CDR3 in DNA: TGTGCCAGCAGAACCGAGCGGGGAAACACAGATACGCAGTATTTT. As protein: CASRTERGNTDTQYF.